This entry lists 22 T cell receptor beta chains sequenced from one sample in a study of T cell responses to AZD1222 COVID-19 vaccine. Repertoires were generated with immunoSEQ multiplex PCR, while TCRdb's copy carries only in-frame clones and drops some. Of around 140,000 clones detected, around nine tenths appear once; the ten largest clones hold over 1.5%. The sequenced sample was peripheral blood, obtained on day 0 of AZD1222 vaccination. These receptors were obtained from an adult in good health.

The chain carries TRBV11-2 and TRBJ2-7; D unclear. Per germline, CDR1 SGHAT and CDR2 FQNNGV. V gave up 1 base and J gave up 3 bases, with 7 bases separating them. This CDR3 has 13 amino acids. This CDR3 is CASSLVGFYEQYF. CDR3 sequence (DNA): TGTGCCAGCAGCTTAGTAGGTTTCTACGAGCAGTACTTC.

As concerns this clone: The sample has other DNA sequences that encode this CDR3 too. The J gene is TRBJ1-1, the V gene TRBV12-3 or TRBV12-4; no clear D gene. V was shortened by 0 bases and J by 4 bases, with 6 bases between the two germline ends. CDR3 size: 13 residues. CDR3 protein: CASSLAPSTEAFF. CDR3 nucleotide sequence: TGTGCCAGCAGTTTAGCGCCGAGCACTGAAGCTTTCTTT.

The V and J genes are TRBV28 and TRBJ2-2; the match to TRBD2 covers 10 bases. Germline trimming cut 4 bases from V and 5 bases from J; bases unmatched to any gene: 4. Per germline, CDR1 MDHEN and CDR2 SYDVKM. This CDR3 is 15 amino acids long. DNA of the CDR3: TGTGCCAGCAGTTCTCTAGCGGGAGCAACCGGGGAGCTGTTTTTT. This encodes CASSSLAGATGELFF.

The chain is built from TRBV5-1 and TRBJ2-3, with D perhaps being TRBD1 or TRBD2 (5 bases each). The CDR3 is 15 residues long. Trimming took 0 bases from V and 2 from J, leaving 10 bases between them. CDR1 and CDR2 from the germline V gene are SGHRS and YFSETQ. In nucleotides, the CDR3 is TGCGCCAGCAGCTTGGTGGGGGATTCCACAGATACGCAGTATTTT. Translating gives CASSLVGDSTDTQYF.

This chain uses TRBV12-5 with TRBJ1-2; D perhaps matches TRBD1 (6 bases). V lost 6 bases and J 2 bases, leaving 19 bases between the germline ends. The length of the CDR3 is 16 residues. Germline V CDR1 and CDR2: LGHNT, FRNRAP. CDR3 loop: CASGPPAGGQNYGYTF. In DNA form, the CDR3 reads TGTGCTAGTGGCCCACCTGCTGGGGGGCAGAACTATGGCTACACCTTC.

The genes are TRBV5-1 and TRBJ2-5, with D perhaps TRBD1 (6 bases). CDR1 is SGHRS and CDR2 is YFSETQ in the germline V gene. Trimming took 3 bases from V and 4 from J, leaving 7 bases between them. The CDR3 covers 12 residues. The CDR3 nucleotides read TGCGCCAGCAGCTCACAGGGAGAGACCCAGTACTTC. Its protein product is CASSSQGETQYF.

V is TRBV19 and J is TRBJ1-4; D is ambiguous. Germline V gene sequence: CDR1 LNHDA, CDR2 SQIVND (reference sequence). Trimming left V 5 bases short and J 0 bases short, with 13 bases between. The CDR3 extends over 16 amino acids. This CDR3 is CASSLSVRPTNEKLFF. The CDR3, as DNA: TGTGCCAGTAGTCTTTCTGTCAGGCCAACTAATGAAAAACTGTTTTTT.

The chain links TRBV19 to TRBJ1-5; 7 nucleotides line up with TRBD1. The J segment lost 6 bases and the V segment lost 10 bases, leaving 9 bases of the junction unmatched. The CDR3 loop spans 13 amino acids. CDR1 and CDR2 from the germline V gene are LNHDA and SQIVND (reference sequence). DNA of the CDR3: TGTGCCACCTCCGTCAGGGGGAGTCAGCCCCAGCATTTT. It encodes CATSVRGSQPQHF.

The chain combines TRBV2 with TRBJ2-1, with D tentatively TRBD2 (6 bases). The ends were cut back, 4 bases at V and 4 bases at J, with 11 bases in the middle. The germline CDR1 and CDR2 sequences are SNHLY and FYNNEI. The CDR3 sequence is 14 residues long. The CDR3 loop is CASSAMGLYNEQFF. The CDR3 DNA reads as TGTGCCAGCAGTGCCATGGGACTTTACAATGAGCAGTTCTTC.

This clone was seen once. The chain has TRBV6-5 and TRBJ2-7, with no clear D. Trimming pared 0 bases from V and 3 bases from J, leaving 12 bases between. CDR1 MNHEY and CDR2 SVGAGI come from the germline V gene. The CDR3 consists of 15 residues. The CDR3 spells CASSYSTAPSYEQYF. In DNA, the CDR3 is TGTGCCAGCAGTTACTCGACGGCCCCCAGCTACGAGCAGTACTTC.

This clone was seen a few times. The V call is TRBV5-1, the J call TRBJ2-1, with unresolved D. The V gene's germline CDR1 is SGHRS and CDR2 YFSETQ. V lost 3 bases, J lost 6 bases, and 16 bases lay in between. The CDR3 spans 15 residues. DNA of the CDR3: TGCGCCAGCAGCTCGCGAACGGCCTCCATCAATGAGCAGTTCTTC. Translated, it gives CASSSRTASINEQFF.

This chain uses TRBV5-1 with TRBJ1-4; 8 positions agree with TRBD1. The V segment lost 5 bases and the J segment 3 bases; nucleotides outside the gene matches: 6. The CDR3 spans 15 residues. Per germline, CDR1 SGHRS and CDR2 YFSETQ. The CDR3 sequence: CASRTGEFSNEKLFF. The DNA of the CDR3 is TGCGCCAGCAGGACAGGGGAATTTTCTAATGAAAAACTGTTTTTT.

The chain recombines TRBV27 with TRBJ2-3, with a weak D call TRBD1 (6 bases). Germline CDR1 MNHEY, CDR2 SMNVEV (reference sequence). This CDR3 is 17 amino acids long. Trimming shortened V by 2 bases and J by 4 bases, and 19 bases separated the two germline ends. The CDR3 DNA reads TGTGCCAGCAGTTTAAGGGCAGGGGCCTTTTCTTCAGATACGCAGTATTTT. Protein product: CASSLRAGAFSSDTQYF.

The CDR3 region is CAKGDSTGTGELFF. CDR3 nucleotides: TGTGCCAAAGGGGATTCAACGGGGACCGGGGAGCTGTTTTTT. This chain joins TRBV5-6 and TRBJ2-2, with D perhaps matching TRBD1 or TRBD2 (5 bases each). The V gene's germline CDR1 is SGHDT and CDR2 YYEEEE. V dropped 9 bases and J dropped 5 bases, with 17 bases sitting between them. CDR3 length: 14 amino acids.

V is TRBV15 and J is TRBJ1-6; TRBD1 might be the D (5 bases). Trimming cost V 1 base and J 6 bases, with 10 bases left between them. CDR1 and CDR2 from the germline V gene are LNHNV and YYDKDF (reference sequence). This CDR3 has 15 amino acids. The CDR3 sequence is CATSRGDPLNSPLHF. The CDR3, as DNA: TGTGCCACCAGCAGAGGGGACCCTCTTAATTCACCCCTCCACTTT.

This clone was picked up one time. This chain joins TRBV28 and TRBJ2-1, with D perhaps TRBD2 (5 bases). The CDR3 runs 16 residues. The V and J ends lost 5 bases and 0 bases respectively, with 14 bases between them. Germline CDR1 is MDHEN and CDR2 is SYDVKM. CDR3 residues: CASSPPGTSSYNEQFF. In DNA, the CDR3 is TGTGCCAGCAGTCCCCCGGGAACTTCCTCCTACAATGAGCAGTTCTTC.

CDR3 nucleotide sequence: TGTGCCAGCAGCCTCCGGACGGGCGAGCAGTACTTC. Residues: CASSLRTGEQYF. The V gene is TRBV6-5, the J gene TRBJ2-7; no clear D gene. The germline V gene encodes CDR1 MNHEY and CDR2 SVGAGI. The CDR3 covers 12 residues. The V end lost 6 bases, the J end lost 6 bases, and 12 bases lay between the germline ends.

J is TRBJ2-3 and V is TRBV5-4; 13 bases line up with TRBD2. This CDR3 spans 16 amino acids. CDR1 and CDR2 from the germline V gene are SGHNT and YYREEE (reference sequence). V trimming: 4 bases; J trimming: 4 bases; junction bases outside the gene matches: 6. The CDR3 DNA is TGTGCCAGCAGCGCAAGACTAGCGGGAGGCCCAGATACGCAGTATTTT. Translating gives CASSARLAGGPDTQYF.

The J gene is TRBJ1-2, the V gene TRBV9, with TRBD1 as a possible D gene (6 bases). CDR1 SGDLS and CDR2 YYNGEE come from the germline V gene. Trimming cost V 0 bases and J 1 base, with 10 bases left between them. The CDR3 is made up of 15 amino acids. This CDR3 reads CASSVGQAINYGYTF. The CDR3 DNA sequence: TGTGCCAGCAGCGTAGGACAGGCAATTAACTATGGCTACACCTTC.

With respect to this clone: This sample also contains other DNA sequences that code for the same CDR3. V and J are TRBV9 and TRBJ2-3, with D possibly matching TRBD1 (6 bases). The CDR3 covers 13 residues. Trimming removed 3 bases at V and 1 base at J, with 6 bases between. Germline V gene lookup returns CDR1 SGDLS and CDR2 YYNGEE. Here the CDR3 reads CASSAGGTDTQYF. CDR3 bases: TGTGCCAGCAGCGCAGGGGGCACAGATACGCAGTATTTT.

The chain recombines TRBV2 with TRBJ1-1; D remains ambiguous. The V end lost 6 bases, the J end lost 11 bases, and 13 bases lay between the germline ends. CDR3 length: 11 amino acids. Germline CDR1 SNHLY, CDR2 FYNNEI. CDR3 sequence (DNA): TGTGCCAGCAGATGGGTCCGGGAGGCTTTCTTT. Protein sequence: CASRWVREAFF.

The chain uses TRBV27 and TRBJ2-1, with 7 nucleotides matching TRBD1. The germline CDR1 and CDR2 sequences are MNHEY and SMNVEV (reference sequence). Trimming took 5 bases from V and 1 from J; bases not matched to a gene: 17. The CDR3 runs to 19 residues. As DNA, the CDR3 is TGTGCCAGCAGTCCAATTCCGAGATCCGGGACAGCGTCCTACAATGAGCAGTTCTTC. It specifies CASSPIPRSGTASYNEQFF.